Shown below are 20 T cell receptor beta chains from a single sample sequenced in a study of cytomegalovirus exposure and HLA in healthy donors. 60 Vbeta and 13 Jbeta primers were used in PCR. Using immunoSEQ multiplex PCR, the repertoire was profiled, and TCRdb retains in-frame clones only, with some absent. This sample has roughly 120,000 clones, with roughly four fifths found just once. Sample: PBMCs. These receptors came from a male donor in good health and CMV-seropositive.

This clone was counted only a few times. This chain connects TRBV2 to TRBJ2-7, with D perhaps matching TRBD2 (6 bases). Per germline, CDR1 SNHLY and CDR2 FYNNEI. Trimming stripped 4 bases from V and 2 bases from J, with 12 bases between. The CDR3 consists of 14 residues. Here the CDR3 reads CASSVGGAAYEQYF. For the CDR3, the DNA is TGTGCCAGCAGTGTAGGCGGGGCCGCCTACGAGCAGTACTTC.

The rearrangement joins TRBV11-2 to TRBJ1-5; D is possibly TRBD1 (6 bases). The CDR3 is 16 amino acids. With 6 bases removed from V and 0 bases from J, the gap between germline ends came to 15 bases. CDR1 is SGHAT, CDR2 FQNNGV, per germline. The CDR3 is CASSGGAANSNQPQHF. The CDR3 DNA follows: TGTGCCAGCAGTGGGGGGGCAGCGAATAGCAATCAGCCCCAGCATTTT.

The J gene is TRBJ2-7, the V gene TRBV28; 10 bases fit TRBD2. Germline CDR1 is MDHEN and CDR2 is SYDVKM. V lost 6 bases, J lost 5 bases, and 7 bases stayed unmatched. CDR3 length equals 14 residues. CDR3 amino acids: CASRASGRQHEQYF. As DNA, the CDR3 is TGTGCCAGCAGGGCTAGCGGGAGACAGCACGAGCAGTACTTC.

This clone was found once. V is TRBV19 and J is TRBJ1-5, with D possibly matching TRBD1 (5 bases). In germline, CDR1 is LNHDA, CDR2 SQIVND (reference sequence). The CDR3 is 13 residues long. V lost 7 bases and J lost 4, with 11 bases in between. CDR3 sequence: CASNGGWNQPQHF. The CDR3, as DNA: TGTGCCAGTAACGGGGGTTGGAATCAGCCCCAGCATTTT.

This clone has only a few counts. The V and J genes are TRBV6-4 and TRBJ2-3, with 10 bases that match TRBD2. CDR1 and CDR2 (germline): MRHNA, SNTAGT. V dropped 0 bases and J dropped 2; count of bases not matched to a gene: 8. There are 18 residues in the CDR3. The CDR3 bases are TGTGCCAGCAGTGACTCAACAGGACTAGCGGAACTCACAGATACGCAGTATTTT. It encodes CASSDSTGLAELTDTQYF.

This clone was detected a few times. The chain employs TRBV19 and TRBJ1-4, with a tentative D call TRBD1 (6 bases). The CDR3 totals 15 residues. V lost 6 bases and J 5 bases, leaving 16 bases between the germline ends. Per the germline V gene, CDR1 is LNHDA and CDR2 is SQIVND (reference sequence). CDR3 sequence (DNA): TGTGCCAGTAGGCTCAGACAGGCCCACAATGAAAAACTGTTTTTT. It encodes CASRLRQAHNEKLFF.

The CDR3 region has the DNA TGTGCCAGCAGAGGCCTCGGGGGCAATCAGCCCCAGCATTTT. It encodes CASRGLGGNQPQHF. The chain has TRBV27 and TRBJ1-5; D remains unclear. The germline CDR1 and CDR2 sequences are MNHEY and SMNVEV (reference sequence). The CDR3 spans 14 residues. V was clipped by 6 bases and J by 2 bases, with 11 bases between them.

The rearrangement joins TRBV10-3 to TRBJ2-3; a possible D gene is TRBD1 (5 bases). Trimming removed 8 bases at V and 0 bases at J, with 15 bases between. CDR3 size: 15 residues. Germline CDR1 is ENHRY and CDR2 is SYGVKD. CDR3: CAIGAEISSTDTQYF. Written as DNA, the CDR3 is TGTGCCATCGGGGCGGAGATTTCTAGCACAGATACGCAGTATTTT.

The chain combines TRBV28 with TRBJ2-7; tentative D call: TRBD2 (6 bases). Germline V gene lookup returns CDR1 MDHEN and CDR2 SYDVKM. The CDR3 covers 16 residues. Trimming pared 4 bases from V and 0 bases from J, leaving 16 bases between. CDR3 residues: CASSSPSPAGSYEQYF. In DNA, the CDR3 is TGTGCCAGCAGTTCCCCCTCCCCAGCGGGCTCCTACGAGCAGTACTTC.

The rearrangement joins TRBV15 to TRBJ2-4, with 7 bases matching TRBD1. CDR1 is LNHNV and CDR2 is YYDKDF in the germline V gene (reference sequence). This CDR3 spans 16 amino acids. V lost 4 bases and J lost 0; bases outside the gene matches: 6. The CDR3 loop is CATSIRQGVAKNIQYF. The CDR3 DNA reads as TGTGCCACCAGCATCCGACAGGGAGTAGCCAAAAACATTCAGTACTTC.

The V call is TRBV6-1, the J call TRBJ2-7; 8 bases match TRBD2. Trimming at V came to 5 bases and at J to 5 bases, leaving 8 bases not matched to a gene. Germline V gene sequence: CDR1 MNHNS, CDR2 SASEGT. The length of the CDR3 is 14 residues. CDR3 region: CASSNRGGTDEQYF. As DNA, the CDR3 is TGTGCCAGCAGTAACCGCGGGGGGACCGACGAGCAGTACTTC.

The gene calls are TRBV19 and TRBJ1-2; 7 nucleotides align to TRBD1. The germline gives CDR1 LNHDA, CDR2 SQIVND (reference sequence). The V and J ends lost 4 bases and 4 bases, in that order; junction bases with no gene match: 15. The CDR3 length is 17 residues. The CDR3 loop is CASSRDREPSLIYGYTF. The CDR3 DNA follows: TGTGCCAGTAGTAGGGACAGAGAACCCTCTTTAATCTATGGCTACACCTTC.

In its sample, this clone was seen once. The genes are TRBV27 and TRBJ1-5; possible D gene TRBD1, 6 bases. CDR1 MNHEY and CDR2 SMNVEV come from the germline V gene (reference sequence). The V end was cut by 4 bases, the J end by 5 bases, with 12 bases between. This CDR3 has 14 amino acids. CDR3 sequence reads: CASSSDRMDQPQHF. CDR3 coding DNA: TGTGCCAGCAGTTCCGACAGGATGGATCAGCCCCAGCATTTT.

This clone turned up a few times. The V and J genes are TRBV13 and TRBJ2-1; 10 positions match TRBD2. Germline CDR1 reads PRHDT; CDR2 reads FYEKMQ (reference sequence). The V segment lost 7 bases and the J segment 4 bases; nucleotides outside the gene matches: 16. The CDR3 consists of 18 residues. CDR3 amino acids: CASTHVQQTSGQYNEQFF. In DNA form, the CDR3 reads TGTGCCAGCACCCACGTCCAACAGACTAGCGGGCAATACAATGAGCAGTTCTTC.

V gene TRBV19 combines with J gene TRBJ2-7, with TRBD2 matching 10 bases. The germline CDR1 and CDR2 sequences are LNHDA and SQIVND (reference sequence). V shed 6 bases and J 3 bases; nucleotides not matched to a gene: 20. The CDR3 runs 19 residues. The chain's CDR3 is CASRTRHGGAGGGNYEQYF. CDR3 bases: TGTGCCAGTAGAACACGCCACGGTGGAGCGGGAGGGGGTAACTACGAGCAGTACTTC.

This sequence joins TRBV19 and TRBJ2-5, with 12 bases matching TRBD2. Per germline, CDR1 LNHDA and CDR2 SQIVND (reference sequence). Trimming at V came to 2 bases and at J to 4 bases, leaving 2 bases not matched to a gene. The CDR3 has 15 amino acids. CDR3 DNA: TGTGCCAGTAGTATATTGGGACTAGCGGGAGAGACCCAGTACTTC. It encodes CASSILGLAGETQYF.

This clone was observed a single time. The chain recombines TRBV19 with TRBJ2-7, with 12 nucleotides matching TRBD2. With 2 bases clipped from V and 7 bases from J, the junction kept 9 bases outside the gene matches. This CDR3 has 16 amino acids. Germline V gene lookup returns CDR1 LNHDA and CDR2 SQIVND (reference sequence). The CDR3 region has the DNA TGTGCCAGTAGTATACGGACTAGCGGGGAATTGAGTGAGCAGTACTTC. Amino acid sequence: CASSIRTSGELSEQYF.

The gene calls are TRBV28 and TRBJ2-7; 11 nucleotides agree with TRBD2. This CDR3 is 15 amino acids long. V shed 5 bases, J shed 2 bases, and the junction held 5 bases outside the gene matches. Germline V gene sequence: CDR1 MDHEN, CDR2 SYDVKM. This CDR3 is CASSPPLAGAYEQYF. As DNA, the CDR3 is TGTGCCAGCAGTCCACCACTAGCGGGAGCCTACGAGCAGTACTTC.

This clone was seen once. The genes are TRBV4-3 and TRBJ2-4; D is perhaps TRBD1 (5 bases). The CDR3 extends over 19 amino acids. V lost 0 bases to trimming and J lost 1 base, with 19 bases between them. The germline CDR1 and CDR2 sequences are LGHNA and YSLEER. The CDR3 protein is CASSQDQLVAGHAKNIQYF. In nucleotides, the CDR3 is TGCGCCAGCAGCCAAGATCAATTGGTGGCAGGGCACGCCAAAAACATTCAGTACTTC.

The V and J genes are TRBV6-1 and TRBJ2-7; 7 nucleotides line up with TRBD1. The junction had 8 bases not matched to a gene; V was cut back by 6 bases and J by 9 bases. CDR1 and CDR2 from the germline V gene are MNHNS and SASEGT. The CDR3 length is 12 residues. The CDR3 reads CASRVTGALQYF. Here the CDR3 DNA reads TGTGCCAGCAGGGTAACAGGGGCTCTGCAGTACTTC.